One sample yielded the 28 T cell receptor beta chains listed below, sequenced in a study of T cell responses to AZD1222 COVID-19 vaccine. TCRdb's copy holds only in-frame clones and misses some; the assay was immunoSEQ multiplex PCR. The data hold 150,000 to 200,000 clones, with roughly 91% observed a single time. This sample comprised peripheral blood, obtained 28 days after the second AZD1222 dose. The receptors shown here come from an adult who received the AZD1222 COVID-19 vaccine.

J is TRBJ2-2 and V is TRBV29-1, with no clear D. Trimming shortened V by 5 bases and J by 6 bases, and 13 bases separated the two germline ends. The CDR3 loop spans 13 amino acids. Germline V gene lookup returns CDR1 SQVTM and CDR2 ANQGSEA. As DNA, the CDR3 is TGCAGCGTTACAGACATTGTCCCCGGGGAGCTGTTTTTT. This encodes CSVTDIVPGELFF.

The V gene is TRBV5-4, the J gene TRBJ1-6; no clear D gene. The CDR3 has 15 residues. Germline loops: CDR1 SGHNT, CDR2 YYREEE (reference sequence). Trimming shortened V by 4 bases and J by 9 bases, and 17 bases separated the two germline ends. CDR3 nucleotides: TGTGCCAGCAGCGCTTCCGGGCTTTACGGTTCACCCCTCCACTTT. Protein sequence: CASSASGLYGSPLHF.

The chain recombines TRBV5-4 with TRBJ2-1; 13 nucleotides match TRBD2. Per germline, CDR1 SGHNT and CDR2 YYREEE (reference sequence). The CDR3 runs to 17 residues. After removal of 4 bases from V and 0 bases from J, the junction contained 4 bases not matched to a gene. The CDR3 DNA sequence: TGTGCCAGCAGCGAGGGACTAGCGGGGAGCTCCTACAATGAGCAGTTCTTC. Translated: CASSEGLAGSSYNEQFF.

In this sample, this clone turned up once. The J gene is TRBJ1-5, the V gene TRBV7-9; no reliable D call. Trimming pared 3 bases from V and 3 bases from J, leaving 9 bases between. The V gene's germline CDR1 is SEHNR and CDR2 FQNEAQ (reference sequence). The CDR3 is 14 amino acids. The CDR3 coding sequence is TGTGCCAGCAGCTTTCAAACAGACAATCAGCCCCAGCATTTT. Protein sequence: CASSFQTDNQPQHF.

The chain carries TRBV2 and TRBJ2-1, with TRBD2 matching over 10 bases. The germline V gene encodes CDR1 SNHLY and CDR2 FYNNEI. This CDR3 is built from 15 residues. Trimming removed 1 base from V and 10 bases from J; junction bases left unmatched: 7. CDR3 nucleotide sequence: TGTGCCAGCAGTGAAGGGCTAGCGGGGGCGGGGGAGCAGTTCTTC. This gives the protein CASSEGLAGAGEQFF.

This chain links TRBV14 with TRBJ1-2; D ambiguous. CDR3 size: 13 residues. V was trimmed by 1 base and J by 10 bases, leaving 13 bases between them. Per germline, CDR1 SGHDN and CDR2 FVKESK. CDR3 nucleotides: TGTGCCAGCAGCCAAGGTGGGAGGAGTGACTACACCTTC. It yields the protein CASSQGGRSDYTF.

The rearrangement uses TRBV6-2 or TRBV6-3 and TRBJ2-3; TRBD1 is a possible D gene (6 bases). Trimming removed 0 bases from V and 4 bases from J, with 11 bases in between. The germline CDR1 and CDR2 sequences are MNHEY and SVGEGT. The CDR3 extends over 15 amino acids. CDR3 sequence (DNA): TGTGCCAGCAGTTACTCGCGACAGGAGGCAGATACGCAGTATTTT. Its translation: CASSYSRQEADTQYF.

The genes are TRBV7-2 and TRBJ2-7; 9 bases match TRBD2. The length of the CDR3 is 13 residues. J was trimmed by 9 bases and V by 1 base; bases with no gene match: 4. Germline-derived CDR1 and CDR2 are SGHTA and FQGNSA. In DNA, the CDR3 is TGTGCCAGCAGCTTAGGCGGGGGGGATGGGCAGTACTTC. Translating gives CASSLGGGDGQYF.

V usage is TRBV6-1 and J usage is TRBJ2-1; 13 nucleotides match TRBD2. The CDR3 has 16 amino acids. Trimming at V came to 0 bases and at J to 12 bases, leaving 8 bases not matched to a gene. CDR1 is MNHNS and CDR2 is SASEGT in the germline V gene. CDR3: CASSEAALAGGFRQFF. CDR3 DNA sequence: TGTGCCAGCAGTGAAGCGGCACTAGCGGGAGGGTTTCGGCAGTTCTTC.

For this clone: Other DNA sequences from this sample encode an identical CDR3 as well. The rearrangement joins TRBV7-2 to TRBJ2-5, with TRBD1 identical over 8 bases. The CDR3 spans 14 residues. From germline, CDR1 is SGHTA and CDR2 FQGNSA. V shed 4 bases and J 5 bases; nucleotides not matched to a gene: 6. The CDR3 nucleotides are TGTGCCAGCAGCTCACGGACAGGGAGGGAGACCCAGTACTTC. As protein: CASSSRTGRETQYF. Drawing the rest from reference TRBV7-2 and TRBJ2-5, the complete variable domain is GAGVSQSPSNKVTEKGKDVELRCDPISGHTALYWYRQSLGQGLEFLIYFQGNSAPDKSGLPSDRFSAERTGGSVSTLTIQRTQQEDSAVYLCASSSRTGRETQYFGPGTRLLVL.

This chain links TRBV7-2 with TRBJ2-7; 11 nucleotides match TRBD1. The CDR3 has 16 residues. Germline CDR1 and CDR2: SGHTA and FQGNSA. V dropped 1 base and J dropped 2; count of bases not matched to a gene: 4. CDR3 nucleotides: TGTGCCAGCAGCTTAGGAGGGGGACAGGGGGCCTACGAGCAGTACTTC. Translation: CASSLGGGQGAYEQYF.

This clone is a singleton in its sample. The chain recombines TRBV10-3 with TRBJ2-7; D may be TRBD1 (7 bases). The CDR3 extends over 12 amino acids. Germline V gene sequence: CDR1 ENHRY, CDR2 SYGVKD. Trimming pared 10 bases from V and 2 bases from J, leaving 12 bases between. Written as DNA, the CDR3 is TGTGCCAGCGGGACAGCCACCTACGAGCAGTACTTC. It translates to CASGTATYEQYF.

The chain joins TRBV7-9 to TRBJ1-3, with no clear D. Germline V lookup: CDR1 SEHNR, CDR2 FQNEAQ (reference sequence). V lost 5 bases and J lost 16, with 15 bases in between. CDR3 length: 11 residues. DNA of the CDR3: TGTGCCAGCAGCACTCGACTCTACCAGTATTTT. It encodes CASSTRLYQYF.

The chain joins TRBV28 to TRBJ2-7, with 12 positions matching TRBD2. This CDR3 region has 16 residues. Trimming removed 1 base from V and 4 bases from J; junction bases left unmatched: 5. CDR1 and CDR2 from the germline V gene are MDHEN and SYDVKM. CDR3 coding DNA: TGTGCCAGCAGTTTATTTGCTAGCGGGAGGGCTTACGAGCAGTACTTC. This codes for CASSLFASGRAYEQYF.

The chain combines TRBV27 with TRBJ1-2; 10 bases align to TRBD1. The germline CDR1 and CDR2 sequences are MNHEY and SMNVEV (reference sequence). Unmatched junction bases numbered 10, after V lost 5 bases and J lost 7 bases. This CDR3 contains 15 residues. CDR3 in amino acids: CASSLRDRGLSGYTF. The CDR3 DNA is TGTGCCAGCAGTCTACGGGACAGGGGATTGAGTGGCTACACCTTC.

The chain uses TRBV27 and TRBJ2-4, with D uncertain. Between the trimmed V and J ends, which lost 10 bases and 6 bases, there was a span of 13 bases. Germline V gene data show CDR1 as MNHEY and CDR2 as SMNVEV (reference sequence). The CDR3 length is 12 residues. CDR3 sequence reads: CAIRTAGNIQYF. Written as DNA, the CDR3 is TGTGCCATCCGGACGGCCGGAAACATTCAGTACTTC.

The chain combines TRBV28 with TRBJ2-1, with D possibly matching TRBD2 (5 bases). Germline CDR1 and CDR2: MDHEN and SYDVKM. V lost 5 bases and J lost 8, with 19 bases in between. The CDR3 totals 15 residues. CDR3 residues: CASSLLRGLADEQFF. The CDR3, as DNA: TGTGCCAGCAGTCTCCTTCGGGGTCTGGCAGATGAGCAGTTCTTC.

This CDR3 is CASSLRGGNNEQFF. The CDR3 nucleotides read TGTGCCAGCAGCTTACGGGGGGGCAACAATGAGCAGTTCTTC. This chain uses TRBV7-3 with TRBJ2-1, with 8 positions matching TRBD2. There are 14 residues in the CDR3. Per the germline V gene, CDR1 is SGHTA and CDR2 is FQGTGA. The ends lost 2 bases at V and 5 bases at J; junction bases unmatched: 2.

This clone was seen only once. This sequence joins TRBV2 and TRBJ2-7; D gene uncertain. V was cut by 7 bases and J by 0 bases, with 13 bases left in between. The CDR3 consists of 14 residues. Germline V gene sequence: CDR1 SNHLY, CDR2 FYNNEI. The CDR3 reads CASTLGRSSYEQYF. The DNA for the CDR3 is TGTGCCAGCACGCTGGGCAGAAGCTCCTACGAGCAGTACTTC.

This chain connects TRBV29-1 to TRBJ2-5; unclear D gene. The germline V gene encodes CDR1 SQVTM and CDR2 ANQGSEA. This CDR3 spans 13 amino acids. V lost 6 bases to trimming and J lost 3 bases, with 14 bases between them. The CDR3 region is CSVPRAWEETQYF. In DNA, the CDR3 is TGCAGCGTCCCCCGGGCCTGGGAAGAGACCCAGTACTTC.

This chain links TRBV7-2 with TRBJ2-7; D is perhaps TRBD2 (6 bases). Between the trimmed V and J ends, which lost 5 bases and 7 bases, there was a span of 21 bases. The CDR3 spans 15 residues. CDR1 SGHTA and CDR2 FQGNSA come from the germline V gene. CDR3 protein: CASSPGSSLGREQYF. The CDR3 nucleotides are TGTGCCAGCAGCCCCGGGAGTAGTTTGGGACGGGAGCAGTACTTC.

The chain has TRBV7-3 and TRBJ2-7; TRBD1 matches at 7 bases. The CDR3 runs 16 residues. V was clipped by 0 bases and J by 2 bases; unmatched bases: 7. Germline CDR1 and CDR2: SGHTA and FQGTGA. The CDR3 DNA is TGTGCCAGCAGCTTAACGGGGACAGCAACAACCTACGAGCAGTACTTC. Protein product: CASSLTGTATTYEQYF. The whole variable domain, remainder taken from reference TRBV7-3 and TRBJ2-7, is GAGVSQTPSNKVTEKGKYVELRCDPISGHTALYWYRQSLGQGPEFLIYFQGTGAADDSGLPNDRFFAVRPEGSVSTLKIQRTERGDSAVYLCASSLTGTATTYEQYFGPGTRLTVT.

The chain combines TRBV24-1 with TRBJ1-1; no clear D gene. Deletions cut 4 bases from V and 1 base from J, with 3 bases between. The CDR3 loop spans 12 amino acids. Germline V CDR1 and CDR2: KGHDR, SFDVKD. The CDR3 coding sequence is TGTGCCACCAGTGAAGGGAACACTGAAGCTTTCTTT. It yields the protein CATSEGNTEAFF.

In DNA form, the CDR3 reads TGTGCCAGCAGCAAAGGGGGACCACGGAGCGAGCAGTACTTC. Its protein product is CASSKGGPRSEQYF. The genes are TRBV21-1 and TRBJ2-7. TRBV21-1 is a pseudogene segment. The CDR3 is made up of 14 amino acids.

V and J are TRBV13 and TRBJ2-3; the match to TRBD2 covers 13 bases. Trimming removed 4 bases from V and 4 bases from J; junction bases left unmatched: 8. The CDR3 sequence is 17 residues long. The germline CDR1 and CDR2 sequences are PRHDT and FYEKMQ (reference sequence). As DNA, the CDR3 is TGTGCCAGCAGCTATACTAGCGGGAGGGCCTTTGCAGATACGCAGTATTTT. This gives the protein CASSYTSGRAFADTQYF.

CDR3 bases: TGTGCCAGCAGCTCCGGGGGGGAGCAGTACTTC. Translated, it gives CASSSGGEQYF. J is TRBJ2-7 and V is TRBV3-1 (or the pseudogene TRBV3-2); 7 bases are a match to TRBD2. Per the germline V gene, CDR1 is LGHDT and CDR2 is YNNKEL (reference sequence). CDR3 length equals 11 residues. The trim removed 5 bases at V and 7 bases at J, leaving 2 bases unmatched.

The chain uses TRBV4-3 and TRBJ2-7; TRBD1 might be the D (6 bases). V was clipped by 3 bases and J by 2 bases, with 20 bases between them. Germline CDR1 LGHNA, CDR2 YSLEER. This CDR3 has 17 amino acids. DNA for the CDR3: TGCGCCAGCAGCCAGGACTCAGGGGCTCGCGCAACCTACGAGCAGTACTTC. Its protein is CASSQDSGARATYEQYF.

The chain recombines TRBV13 with TRBJ2-3; D is ambiguous. The germline V and J ends were trimmed by 1 base and 6 bases, with 5 bases remaining between them. The length of the CDR3 is 12 residues. CDR1 and CDR2 (germline): PRHDT, FYEKMQ (reference sequence). CDR3 loop: CASSLVQDTQYF. The CDR3 DNA reads as TGTGCCAGCAGCTTAGTACAGGATACGCAGTATTTT.